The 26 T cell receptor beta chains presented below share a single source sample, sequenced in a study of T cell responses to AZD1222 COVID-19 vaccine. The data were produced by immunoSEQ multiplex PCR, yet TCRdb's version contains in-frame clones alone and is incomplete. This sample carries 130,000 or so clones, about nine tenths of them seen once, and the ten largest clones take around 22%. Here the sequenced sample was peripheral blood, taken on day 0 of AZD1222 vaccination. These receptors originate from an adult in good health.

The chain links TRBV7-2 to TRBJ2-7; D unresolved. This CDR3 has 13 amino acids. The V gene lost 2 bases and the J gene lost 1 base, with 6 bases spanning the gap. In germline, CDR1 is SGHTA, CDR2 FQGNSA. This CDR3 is CASSLLRSYEQYF. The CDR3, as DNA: TGTGCCAGCAGCTTACTGCGGTCCTACGAGCAGTACTTC.

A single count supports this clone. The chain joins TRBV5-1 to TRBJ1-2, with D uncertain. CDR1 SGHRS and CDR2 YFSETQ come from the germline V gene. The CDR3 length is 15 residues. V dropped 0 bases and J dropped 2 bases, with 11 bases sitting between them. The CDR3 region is CASSLVVAGNYGYTF. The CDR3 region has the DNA TGCGCCAGCAGCTTGGTAGTTGCGGGGAACTATGGCTACACCTTC.

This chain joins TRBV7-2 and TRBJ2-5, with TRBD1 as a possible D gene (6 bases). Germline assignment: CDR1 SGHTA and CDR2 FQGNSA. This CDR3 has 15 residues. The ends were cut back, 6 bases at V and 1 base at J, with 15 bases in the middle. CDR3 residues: CASRSGTIAQETQYF. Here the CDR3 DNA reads TGTGCCAGCAGGTCCGGGACAATCGCCCAAGAGACCCAGTACTTC.

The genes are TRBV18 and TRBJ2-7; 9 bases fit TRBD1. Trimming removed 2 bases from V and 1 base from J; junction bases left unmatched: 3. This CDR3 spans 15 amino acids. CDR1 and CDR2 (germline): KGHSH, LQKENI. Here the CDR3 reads CASSPFGQGSYEQYF. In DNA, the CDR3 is TGTGCCAGCTCACCATTTGGACAGGGGTCCTACGAGCAGTACTTC.

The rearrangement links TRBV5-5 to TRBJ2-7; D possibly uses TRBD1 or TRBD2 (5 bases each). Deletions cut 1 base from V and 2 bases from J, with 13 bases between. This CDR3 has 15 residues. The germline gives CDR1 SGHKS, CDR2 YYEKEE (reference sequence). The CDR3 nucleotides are TGTGCCAGCAGCTTGCGGGACGCGGCGACCTACGAGCAGTACTTC. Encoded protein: CASSLRDAATYEQYF.

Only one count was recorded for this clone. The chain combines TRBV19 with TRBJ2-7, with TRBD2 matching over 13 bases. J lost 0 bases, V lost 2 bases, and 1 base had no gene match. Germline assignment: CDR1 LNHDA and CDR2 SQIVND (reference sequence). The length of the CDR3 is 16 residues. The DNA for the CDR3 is TGTGCCAGTAGTATAAGACTAGCGGGGGGCTCCTACGAGCAGTACTTC. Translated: CASSIRLAGGSYEQYF.

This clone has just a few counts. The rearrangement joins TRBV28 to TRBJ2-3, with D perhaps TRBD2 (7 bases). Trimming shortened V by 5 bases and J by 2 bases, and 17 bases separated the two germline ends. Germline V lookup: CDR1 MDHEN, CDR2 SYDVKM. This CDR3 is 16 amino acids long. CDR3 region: CASSNTGGGDTDTQYF. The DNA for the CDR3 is TGTGCCAGCAGTAATACTGGCGGGGGCGACACAGATACGCAGTATTTT.

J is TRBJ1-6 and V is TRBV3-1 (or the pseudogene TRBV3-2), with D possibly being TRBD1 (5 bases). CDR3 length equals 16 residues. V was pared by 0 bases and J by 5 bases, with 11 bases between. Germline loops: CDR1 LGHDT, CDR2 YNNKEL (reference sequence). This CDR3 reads CASSQDKPGNNSPLHF. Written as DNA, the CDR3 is TGTGCCAGCAGCCAAGATAAGCCAGGGAATAATTCACCCCTCCACTTT.

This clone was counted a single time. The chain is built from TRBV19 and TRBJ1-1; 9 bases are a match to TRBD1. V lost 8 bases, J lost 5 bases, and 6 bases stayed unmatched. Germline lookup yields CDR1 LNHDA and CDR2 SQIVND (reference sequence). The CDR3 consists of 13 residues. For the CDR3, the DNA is TGTGCCAGTGGGGAACAGGGGGCAACTGAAGCTTTCTTT. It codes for CASGEQGATEAFF.

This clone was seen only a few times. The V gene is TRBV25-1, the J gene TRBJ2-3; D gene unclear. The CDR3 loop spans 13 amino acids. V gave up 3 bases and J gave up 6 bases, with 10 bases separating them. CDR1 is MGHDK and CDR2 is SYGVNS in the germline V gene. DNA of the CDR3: TGTGCCAGCAGTGAGCACCGCCGGGATACGCAGTATTTT. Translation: CASSEHRRDTQYF.

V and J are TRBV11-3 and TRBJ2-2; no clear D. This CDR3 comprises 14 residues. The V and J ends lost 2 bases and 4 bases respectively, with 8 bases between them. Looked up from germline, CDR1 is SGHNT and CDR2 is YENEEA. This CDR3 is CASSLLHITGELFF. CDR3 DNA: TGTGCCAGCAGCTTACTCCATATCACCGGGGAGCTGTTTTTT.

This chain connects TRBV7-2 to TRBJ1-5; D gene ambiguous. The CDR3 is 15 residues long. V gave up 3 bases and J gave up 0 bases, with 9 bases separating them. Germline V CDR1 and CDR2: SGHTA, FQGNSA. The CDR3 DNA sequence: TGTGCCAGCAGCTTGGGTGAGGGTAGCAATCAGCCCCAGCATTTT. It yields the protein CASSLGEGSNQPQHF.

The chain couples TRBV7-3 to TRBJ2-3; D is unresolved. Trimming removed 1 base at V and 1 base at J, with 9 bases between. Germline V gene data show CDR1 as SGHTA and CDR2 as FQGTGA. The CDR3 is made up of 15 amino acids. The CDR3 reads CASSLSPERTDTQYF. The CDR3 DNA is TGTGCCAGCAGCTTAAGCCCCGAGCGCACAGATACGCAGTATTTT.

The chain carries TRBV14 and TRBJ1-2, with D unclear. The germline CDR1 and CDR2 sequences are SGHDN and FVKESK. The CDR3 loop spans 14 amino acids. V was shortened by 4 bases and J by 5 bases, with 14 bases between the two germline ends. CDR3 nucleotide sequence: TGTGCCAGCAGCCGATCCGGGGTTGGGTATGGCTACACCTTC. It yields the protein CASSRSGVGYGYTF.

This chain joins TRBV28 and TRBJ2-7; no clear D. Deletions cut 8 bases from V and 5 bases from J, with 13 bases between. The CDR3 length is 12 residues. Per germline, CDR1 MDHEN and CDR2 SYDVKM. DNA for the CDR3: TGTGCCAGCGTTTCACGGGTTGACGAGCAGTACTTC. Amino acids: CASVSRVDEQYF.

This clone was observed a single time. Here the CDR3 reads CASSPTRNTEAFF. DNA for the CDR3: TGTGCCAGCTCGCCCACGAGGAACACTGAAGCTTTCTTT. V usage is TRBV18 and J usage is TRBJ1-1; unclear D gene. Trimming stripped 6 bases from V and 1 base from J, with 9 bases between. The germline CDR1 and CDR2 sequences are KGHSH and LQKENI. The CDR3 has 13 amino acids.

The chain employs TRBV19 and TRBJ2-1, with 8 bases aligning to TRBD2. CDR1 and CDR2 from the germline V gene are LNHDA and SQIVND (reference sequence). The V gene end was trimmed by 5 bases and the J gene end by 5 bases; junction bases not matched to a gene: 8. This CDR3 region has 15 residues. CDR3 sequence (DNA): TGTGCCAGTAGTTTAGGACTAGCCGGGAACAATGAGCAGTTCTTC. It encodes CASSLGLAGNNEQFF.

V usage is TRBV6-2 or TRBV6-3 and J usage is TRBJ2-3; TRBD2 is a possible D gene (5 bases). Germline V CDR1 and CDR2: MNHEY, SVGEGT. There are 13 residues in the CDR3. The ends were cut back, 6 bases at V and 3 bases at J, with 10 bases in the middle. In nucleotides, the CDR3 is TGTGCCAGCAGCTTCGGGGAAACAGATACGCAGTATTTT. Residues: CASSFGETDTQYF.

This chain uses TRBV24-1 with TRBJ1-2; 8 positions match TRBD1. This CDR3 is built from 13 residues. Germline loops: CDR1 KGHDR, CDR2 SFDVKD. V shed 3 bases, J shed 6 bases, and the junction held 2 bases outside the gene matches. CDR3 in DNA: TGTGCCACCAGTGATAGGGACAGGAATGGCTACACCTTC. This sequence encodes CATSDRDRNGYTF.

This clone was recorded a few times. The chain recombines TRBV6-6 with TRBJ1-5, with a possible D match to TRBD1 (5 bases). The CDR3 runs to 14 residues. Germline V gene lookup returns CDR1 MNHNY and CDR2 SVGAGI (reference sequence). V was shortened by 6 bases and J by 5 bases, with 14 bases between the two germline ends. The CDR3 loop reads CASSLTWGDQPQHF. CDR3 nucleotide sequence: TGTGCCAGCAGCCTTACCTGGGGGGATCAGCCCCAGCATTTT.

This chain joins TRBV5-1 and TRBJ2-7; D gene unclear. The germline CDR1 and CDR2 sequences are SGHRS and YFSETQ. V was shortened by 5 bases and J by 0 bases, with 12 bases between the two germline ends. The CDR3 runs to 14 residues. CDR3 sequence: CASSWVPSSYEQYF. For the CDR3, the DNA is TGCGCCAGCAGTTGGGTCCCATCCTCCTACGAGCAGTACTTC.

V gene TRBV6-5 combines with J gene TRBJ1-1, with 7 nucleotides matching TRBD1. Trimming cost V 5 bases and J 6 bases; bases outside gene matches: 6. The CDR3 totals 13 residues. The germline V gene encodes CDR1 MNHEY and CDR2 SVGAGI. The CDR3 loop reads CASSRRQGAEAFF. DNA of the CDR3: TGTGCCAGCAGTCGTAGACAGGGCGCTGAAGCTTTCTTT.

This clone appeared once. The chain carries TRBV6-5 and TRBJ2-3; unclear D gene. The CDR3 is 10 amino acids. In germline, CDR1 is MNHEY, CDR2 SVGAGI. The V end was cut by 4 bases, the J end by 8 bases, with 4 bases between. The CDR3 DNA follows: TGTGCCAGCAGTTCTATTACGCAGTATTTT. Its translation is CASSSITQYF.

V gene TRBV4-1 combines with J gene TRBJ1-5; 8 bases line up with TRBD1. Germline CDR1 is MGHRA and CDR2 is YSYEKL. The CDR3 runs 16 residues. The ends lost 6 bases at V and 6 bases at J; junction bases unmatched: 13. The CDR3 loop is CASRDEDRGSGQPQHF. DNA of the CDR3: TGCGCCAGCAGGGATGAAGACAGGGGTTCAGGTCAGCCCCAGCATTTT.

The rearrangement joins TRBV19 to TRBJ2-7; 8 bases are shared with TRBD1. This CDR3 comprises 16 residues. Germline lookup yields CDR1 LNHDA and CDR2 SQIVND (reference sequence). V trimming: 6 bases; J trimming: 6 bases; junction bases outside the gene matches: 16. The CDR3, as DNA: TGTGCCAGTAGATCCAACTGGGGGACAGGAGGGACCGAGCAGTACTTC. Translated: CASRSNWGTGGTEQYF.

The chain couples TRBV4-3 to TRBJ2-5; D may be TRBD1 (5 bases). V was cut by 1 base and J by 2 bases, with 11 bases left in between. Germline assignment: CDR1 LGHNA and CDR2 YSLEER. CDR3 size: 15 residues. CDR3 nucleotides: TGCGCCAGCAGCCAAGGCGCCAGGGCACAAGAGACCCAGTACTTC. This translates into CASSQGARAQETQYF.